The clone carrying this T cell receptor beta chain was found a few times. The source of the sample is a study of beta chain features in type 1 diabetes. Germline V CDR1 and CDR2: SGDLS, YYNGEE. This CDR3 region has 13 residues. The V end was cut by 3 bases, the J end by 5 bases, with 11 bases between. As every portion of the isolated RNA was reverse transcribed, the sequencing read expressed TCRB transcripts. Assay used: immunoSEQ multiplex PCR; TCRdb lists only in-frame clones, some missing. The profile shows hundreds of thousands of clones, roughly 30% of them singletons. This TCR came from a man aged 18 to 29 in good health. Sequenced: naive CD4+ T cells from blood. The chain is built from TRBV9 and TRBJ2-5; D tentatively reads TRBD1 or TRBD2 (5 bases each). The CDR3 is CASSAGTIETQYF. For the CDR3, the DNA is TGTGCCAGCAGCGCTGGGACGATCGAGACCCAGTACTTC.